Sequencing of this T cell receptor beta chain was carried out in a study of blood T cell repertoires in COVID-19. Assay used: immunoSEQ multiplex PCR; TCRdb lists only in-frame clones, some missing. The table lists around 90,000 clones, 80% to 90% of them singletons, with around 13% in the top ten. Germline CDR1 and CDR2: LGHNT and FRNRAP. Trimming cost V 4 bases and J 1 base, with 8 bases left between them. The CDR3 totals 14 residues. The TCR comes from a human donor in a cohort sampled during active COVID-19. Input material: peripheral blood. The chain is built from TRBV12-5 and TRBJ1-5, with no clear D. The CDR3, as DNA: TGTGCTAGTGGTTCCGGTCGGAGCAATCAGCCCCAGCATTTT. It translates to CASGSGRSNQPQHF.